The 6 T cell receptor beta chains listed next were all sequenced from one sample in a study of T cell responses to AZD1222 COVID-19 vaccine. Sequenced by immunoSEQ multiplex PCR; TCRdb stores in-frame clones only, minus some. The sample records roughly 150,000 clones, around 88% being singletons. The source material was peripheral blood, sampled on day 0 of MenACWY control vaccination. These receptors all stem from an adult in good health.

This rearrangement joins TRBV7-9 to TRBJ2-2, with D perhaps TRBD1 (6 bases). Trimming left V 2 bases short and J 5 bases short, with 15 bases between. The germline V gene has CDR1 SEHNR and CDR2 FQNEAQ (reference sequence). The CDR3 loop spans 16 amino acids. The DNA of the CDR3 is TGTGCCAGCAGCTTAATGGCAGGGGCTCAAACCGGGGAGCTGTTTTTT. This sequence encodes CASSLMAGAQTGELFF.

The rearrangement links TRBV11-3 to TRBJ2-1, with D uncertain. Trimming left V 4 bases short and J 0 bases short, with 10 bases between. The CDR3 totals 15 residues. The germline V gene has CDR1 SGHNT and CDR2 YENEEA. CDR3 nucleotide sequence: TGTGCCAGCAGCTCGTTTTGGAGCTCCTACAATGAGCAGTTCTTC. It encodes CASSSFWSSYNEQFF.

Here the CDR3 reads CASSTQTGSIGSPLHF. The CDR3 DNA reads as TGTGCCAGCAGCACCCAGACAGGGTCAATAGGCTCACCCCTCCACTTT. The chain is built from TRBV9 and TRBJ1-6; TRBD1 matches at 7 bases. In germline, CDR1 is SGDLS, CDR2 YYNGEE. The CDR3 totals 16 residues. V lost 4 bases to trimming and J lost 10 bases; unmatched junction nucleotides: 14. Filled out from reference TRBV9 and TRBJ1-6, the complete variable domain reads DSGVTQTPKHLITATGQRVTLRCSPRSGDLSVYWYQQSLDQGLQFLIQYYNGEERAKGNILERFSAQQFPDLHSELNLSSLELGDSALYFCASSTQTGSIGSPLHFGNGTRLTVT.

The chain joins TRBV5-1 to TRBJ1-2; D ambiguous. The CDR3 extends over 14 amino acids. With 5 bases removed from V and 0 bases from J, the gap between germline ends came to 11 bases. Germline V CDR1 and CDR2: SGHRS, YFSETQ. This chain's CDR3 is CASRYSVANYGYTF. The CDR3 DNA is TGCGCCAGCAGGTACAGCGTAGCTAACTATGGCTACACCTTC.

The J gene is TRBJ2-7, the V gene TRBV19; possibly TRBD1 or TRBD2 for D (5 bases each). V was pared by 3 bases and J by 2 bases, with 11 bases between. The CDR3 spans 14 residues. CDR1 is LNHDA, CDR2 SQIVND, per germline (reference sequence). CDR3 loop: CASSIARGPYEQYF. In DNA form, the CDR3 reads TGTGCCAGTAGTATCGCCCGGGGACCCTACGAGCAGTACTTC.

This sequence joins TRBV14 and TRBJ2-1; TRBD2 is a possible D gene (6 bases). Germline CDR1 and CDR2: SGHDN and FVKESK. This CDR3 is built from 18 residues. V gave up 0 bases and J gave up 7 bases, with 22 bases separating them. The CDR3 coding sequence is TGTGCCAGCAGCCAAGATTCCCGGCGGAGGGCTTTGGGGAATGAGCAGTTCTTC. It translates to CASSQDSRRRALGNEQFF.